Each of the 17 T cell receptor beta chains below was sequenced from the same sample in a study of control samples from healthy donors and cancer patients. Using immunoSEQ multiplex PCR, the repertoire was profiled, and TCRdb retains in-frame clones only, with some absent. The sample lists tens of thousands of clones, roughly 91% seen once, with less than 7% in the top ten. The sequencing sample was made of blood. These receptors all stem from a man between 50 and 59 years old in good health.

This rearrangement joins TRBV5-1 to TRBJ2-5, with TRBD2 identical over 9 bases. Germline V gives CDR1 SGHRS, CDR2 YFSETQ. The CDR3 is 15 amino acids. The J segment lost 3 bases and the V segment lost 3 bases, leaving 6 bases of the junction unmatched. CDR3 sequence (DNA): TGCGCCAGCAGCTCCTTCCAGCGGGGGGAAGAGACCCAGTACTTC. As protein: CASSSFQRGEETQYF.

The CDR3 loop is CAWSKGAGRTDTQYF. The CDR3 DNA is TGTGCCTGGAGTAAAGGGGCAGGACGCACAGATACGCAGTATTTT. This rearrangement joins TRBV30 to TRBJ2-3, with a possible D match to TRBD1 (5 bases). The CDR3 runs 15 residues. V lost 2 bases, J lost 1 base, and 13 bases lay in between. The germline V gene has CDR1 GTSNPN and CDR2 SVGIG (reference sequence).

In nucleotides, the CDR3 is TGTGCCAGCAGCATACTGACAGACTACGCTTTCTTT. Translation: CASSILTDYAFF. The V and J genes are TRBV7-9 and TRBJ1-1; possible D gene TRBD1, 5 bases. Looked up from germline, CDR1 is SEHNR and CDR2 is FQNEAQ (reference sequence). Trimming stripped 5 bases from V and 11 bases from J, with 15 bases between. The CDR3 runs 12 residues.

This chain joins TRBV5-1 and TRBJ2-5; a weak D match, TRBD1 (5 bases). CDR3 length: 16 amino acids. The V gene lost 0 bases and the J gene lost 0 bases, with 12 bases spanning the gap. Germline-derived CDR1 and CDR2 are SGHRS and YFSETQ. The chain's CDR3 is CASSLAGRAHQETQYF. CDR3 in DNA: TGCGCCAGCAGCTTGGCTGGCAGGGCCCACCAAGAGACCCAGTACTTC. Using reference TRBV5-1 and TRBJ2-5 for the parts outside the CDR3, the full variable domain is KAGVTQTPRYLIKTRGQQVTLSCSPISGHRSVSWYQQTPGQGLQFLFEYFSETQRNKGNFPGRFSGRQFSNSRSEMNVSTLELGDSALYLCASSLAGRAHQETQYFGPGTRLLVL.

This sequence joins TRBV5-1 and TRBJ2-3; D gene ambiguous. The ends were cut back, 1 base at V and 0 bases at J, with 9 bases in the middle. The CDR3 extends over 15 amino acids. In germline, CDR1 is SGHRS, CDR2 YFSETQ. CDR3 protein: CASSLSATSTDTQYF. As DNA, the CDR3 is TGCGCCAGCAGCTTGAGTGCCACTAGCACAGATACGCAGTATTTT.

The chain couples TRBV10-3 to TRBJ2-1; D not resolved. This CDR3 spans 12 amino acids. Germline lookup yields CDR1 ENHRY and CDR2 SYGVKD. Trimming took off 0 bases at V and 6 bases at J, with 3 bases between the two ends. The CDR3 DNA reads as TGTGCCATCAGTGAGTCCGGCAATGAGCAGTTCTTC. This gives the protein CAISESGNEQFF.

J is TRBJ2-2 and V is TRBV30; D is tentatively TRBD1 or TRBD2 (5 bases each). The CDR3 consists of 14 residues. V shed 0 bases and J shed 8 bases, with 13 bases lying between them. Germline V CDR1 and CDR2: GTSNPN, SVGIG (reference sequence). CDR3 protein: CAWSVGTREGELFF. CDR3 nucleotide sequence: TGTGCCTGGAGTGTAGGGACCCGTGAAGGGGAGCTGTTTTTT.

The J gene is TRBJ2-1, the V gene TRBV19, with 8 bases fitting TRBD1. Germline lookup yields CDR1 LNHDA and CDR2 SQIVND (reference sequence). V lost 5 bases to trimming and J lost 2 bases; unmatched junction nucleotides: 5. This CDR3 has 15 amino acids. The CDR3: CASSAGQEPYNEQFF. The CDR3 DNA is TGTGCCAGTAGTGCGGGACAGGAGCCCTACAATGAGCAGTTCTTC.

The CDR3 coding sequence is TGTGCCAGTAGTACCTCGACCAGGGGTGCTGGTCAGCCCCAGCATTTT. It specifies CASSTSTRGAGQPQHF. V is TRBV19 and J is TRBJ1-5, with D perhaps matching TRBD1 (6 bases). Trimming shortened V by 4 bases and J by 6 bases, and 19 bases separated the two germline ends. CDR3 length: 16 amino acids. The germline V gene encodes CDR1 LNHDA and CDR2 SQIVND (reference sequence). The full variable domain, in which reference TRBV19 and TRBJ1-5 provide the parts outside the CDR3, is DGGITQSPKYLFRKEGQNVTLSCEQNLNHDAMYWYRQDPGQGLRLIYYSQIVNDFQKGDIAEGYSVSREKKESFPLTVTSAQKNPTAFYLCASSTSTRGAGQPQHFGDGTRLSIL.

This clone was seen once. This chain connects TRBV9 to TRBJ1-1; D call uncertain. CDR3 length equals 15 residues. V was shortened by 4 bases and J by 4 bases, with 17 bases between the two germline ends. Germline CDR1 reads SGDLS; CDR2 reads YYNGEE. This chain's CDR3 is CASSPLDVELTEAFF. The CDR3 DNA sequence: TGTGCCAGCAGCCCGCTTGACGTTGAACTCACTGAAGCTTTCTTT.

Regarding this clone: Other DNA sequences in this specimen translate into the identical CDR3. The rearrangement joins TRBV9 to TRBJ2-3, with 10 bases fitting TRBD2. Trimming at V came to 2 bases and at J to 6 bases, leaving 6 bases not matched to a gene. The CDR3 runs to 15 residues. The V gene's germline CDR1 is SGDLS and CDR2 YYNGEE. CDR3 sequence (DNA): TGTGCCAGCAGCGTCCCGAGCGGGGGGGCTGATACGCAGTATTTT. It specifies CASSVPSGGADTQYF. The full variable domain, completed using reference TRBV9 and TRBJ2-3, is DSGVTQTPKHLITATGQRVTLRCSPRSGDLSVYWYQQSLDQGLQFLIQYYNGEERAKGNILERFSAQQFPDLHSELNLSSLELGDSALYFCASSVPSGGADTQYFGPGTRLTVL.

The CDR3 is CASSMGSGGSNEQFF. CDR3 coding DNA: TGTGCCAGTAGTATGGGAAGCGGGGGTTCAAATGAGCAGTTCTTC. The chain joins TRBV19 to TRBJ2-1; TRBD2 matches 8 bases. Germline lookup yields CDR1 LNHDA and CDR2 SQIVND (reference sequence). J gave up 7 bases and V 3 bases, and 8 bases lay outside the gene matches. The CDR3 extends over 15 amino acids.

The V gene is TRBV10-3, the J gene TRBJ2-5, with 10 bases identical to TRBD1. The CDR3 spans 16 residues. After removal of 7 bases from V and 4 bases from J, the junction contained 12 bases not matched to a gene. The germline V gene has CDR1 ENHRY and CDR2 SYGVKD. The CDR3 spells CAIKFPDRGRGETQYF. CDR3 nucleotides: TGTGCCATCAAATTCCCGGACAGGGGGAGAGGAGAGACCCAGTACTTC.

The rearrangement links TRBV11-2 to TRBJ2-4; no definite D call. CDR1 is SGHAT and CDR2 is FQNNGV in the germline V gene. The CDR3 is 11 residues long. Trimming pared 0 bases from V and 11 bases from J, leaving 5 bases between. The CDR3 DNA follows: TGTGCCAGCAGCTTAGATCGGGTTCAGTACTTC. As protein: CASSLDRVQYF.

This CDR3 is CASSQDGSGRLRNTIYF. CDR3 coding DNA: TGCGCCAGCAGCCAAGATGGTTCGGGACGATTAAGAAACACCATATATTTT. This chain connects TRBV4-1 to TRBJ1-3, with a possible D match to TRBD1 (5 bases). The V gene's germline CDR1 is MGHRA and CDR2 YSYEKL. The CDR3 is made up of 17 amino acids. V was cut by 0 bases and J by 5 bases, with 17 bases left in between.

The genes are TRBV5-1 and TRBJ2-6, with D perhaps matching TRBD1 or TRBD2 (6 bases each). The germline V gene encodes CDR1 SGHRS and CDR2 YFSETQ. V was pared by 0 bases and J by 0 bases, with 13 bases between. This CDR3 region has 18 residues. DNA for the CDR3: TGCGCCAGCAGCTTGGATGGGGGGCCAAGCTCTGGGGCCAACGTCCTGACTTTC. Protein product: CASSLDGGPSSGANVLTF. Full variable domain (missing parts from reference TRBV5-1 and TRBJ2-6): KAGVTQTPRYLIKTRGQQVTLSCSPISGHRSVSWYQQTPGQGLQFLFEYFSETQRNKGNFPGRFSGRQFSNSRSEMNVSTLELGDSALYLCASSLDGGPSSGANVLTFGAGSRLTVL.

This clone was detected only once. The chain joins TRBV5-4 to TRBJ2-3, with TRBD2 matching over 14 bases. The V gene's germline CDR1 is SGHNT and CDR2 YYREEE (reference sequence). CDR3 length equals 18 residues. V shed 4 bases, J shed 3 bases, and the junction held 10 bases outside the gene matches. The CDR3: CASSPGLAGGARTDTQYF. CDR3 nucleotides: TGTGCCAGCAGCCCTGGACTAGCGGGGGGAGCTAGGACAGATACGCAGTATTTT.